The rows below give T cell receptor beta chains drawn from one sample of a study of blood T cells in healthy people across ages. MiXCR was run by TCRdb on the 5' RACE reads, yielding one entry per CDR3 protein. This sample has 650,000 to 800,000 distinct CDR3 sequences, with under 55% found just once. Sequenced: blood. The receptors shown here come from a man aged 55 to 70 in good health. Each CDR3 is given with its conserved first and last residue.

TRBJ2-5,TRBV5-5,CASSSGAGIQETQYF
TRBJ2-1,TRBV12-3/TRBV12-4,CASSMSGNEQFF
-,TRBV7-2,CASSWGGNQETQYF
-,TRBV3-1,CASSQSGWYNEQYF
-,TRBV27,CASRPGTGWETQYF
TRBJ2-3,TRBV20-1,CSVGDLYRDTQYF
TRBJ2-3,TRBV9,CASSVAWTSKDTQYF
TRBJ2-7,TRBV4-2,CASSQTQTGLEQYF
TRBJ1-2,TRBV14,CASSVRTAYGYTF
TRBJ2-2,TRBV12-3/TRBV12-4,CASSFHLQASTGELFF
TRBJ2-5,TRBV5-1,CASSLAEGTVQYF
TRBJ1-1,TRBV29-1,CIALGGNTEAFF
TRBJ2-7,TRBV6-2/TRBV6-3,CASSYRRGYEQYF
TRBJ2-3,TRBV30,CAWTPRGKTDTQYF
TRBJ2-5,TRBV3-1,CASSQDPGTQETQYF
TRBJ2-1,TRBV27,CASSLKTYNEQFF
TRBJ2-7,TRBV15,CATSLAGGISFNEQYF